One and the same sample provided the 20 T cell receptor beta chains below, sequenced in a study of T cells in Graves' hyperthyroidism and ophthalmopathy. RNA transcripts served as the template for amplifying TCR beta CDR3 regions. TCR CDR3 underwent first-round RT-PCR with the HTBI primer set. One entry per CDR3 protein results from TCRdb running MiXCR on the multiplex PCR reads. Of 750,000 to 950,000 distinct CDR3 sequences in the sample, over 35% were seen once. Sequencing was done on a sample of blood. These receptors all come from a young man with Graves' hyperthyroidism.

The V and J genes are TRBV7-2 and TRBJ2-2; no definite D call. The CDR3 totals 14 residues. Looked up from germline, CDR1 is SGHTA and CDR2 is FQGNSA. V lost 1 base and J lost 4, with 7 bases in between. In DNA form, the CDR3 reads TGTGCCAGCAGCTTAGTTGCGACCACCGGGGAGCTGTTTTTT. Protein product: CASSLVATTGELFF.

V is TRBV6-5 and J is TRBJ1-6, with D unresolved. CDR1 and CDR2 from the germline V gene are MNHEY and SVGAGI. The germline V and J ends were trimmed by 5 bases and 8 bases, with 19 bases remaining between them. The CDR3 is 16 residues long. CDR3 nucleotide sequence: TGTGCCAGCAGTGCCCCCCGGGCGGGGAGGGATTCACCCCTCCACTTT. This encodes CASSAPRAGRDSPLHF.

This clonotype came up many times. The chain employs TRBV10-3 and TRBJ2-7; TRBD1 aligns across 9 bases. Trimming cost V 4 bases and J 5 bases; bases outside gene matches: 6. This CDR3 is built from 14 residues. Germline loops: CDR1 ENHRY, CDR2 SYGVKD. CDR3 residues: CAISVDRGSNEQYF. As DNA, the CDR3 is TGTGCCATCAGTGTAGACAGGGGGAGCAACGAGCAGTACTTC.

CDR3 bases: TGTGCCAGCAGCGCAAGGGAGGGCCTCGGGGAAGGCTACACCTTC. Amino acid sequence: CASSAREGLGEGYTF. The chain recombines TRBV7-9 with TRBJ1-2; D is unresolved. Germline CDR1 and CDR2: SEHNR and FQNEAQ (reference sequence). The CDR3 totals 15 residues. Trimming removed 5 bases at V and 8 bases at J, with 21 bases between.

V and J are TRBV7-6 and TRBJ1-3, with no clear D. Trimming cost V 5 bases and J 3 bases, with 14 bases left between them. Per germline, CDR1 SGHVS and CDR2 FNYEAQ. There are 15 residues in the CDR3. In DNA, the CDR3 is TGTGCCAGCAGCGCTGCCTCGGGATATGGAAACACCATATATTTT. Translation: CASSAASGYGNTIYF.

This clonotype has at least ten counts. The chain employs TRBV12-5 and TRBJ1-6, with D uncertain. The germline CDR1 and CDR2 sequences are LGHNT and FRNRAP. The CDR3 covers 12 residues. The V gene lost 9 bases and the J gene lost 11 bases, with 14 bases spanning the gap. CDR3 sequence: CARSRHSTPLHF. In nucleotides, the CDR3 is TGTGCTAGATCAAGGCACTCGACACCCCTCCACTTT.

In this sample, this clonotype turned up many times. The chain combines TRBV7-9 with TRBJ1-4, with a possible D match to TRBD1 (5 bases). Trimming left V 0 bases short and J 8 bases short, with 13 bases between. Germline V gene sequence: CDR1 SEHNR, CDR2 FQNEAQ (reference sequence). The CDR3 contains 15 residues. Here the CDR3 reads CASSLAQGGREKLFF. In DNA, the CDR3 is TGTGCCAGCAGCTTAGCGCAGGGTGGACGAGAAAAACTGTTTTTT.

This clonotype showed up just once. This rearrangement joins TRBV7-2 to TRBJ1-2, with D possibly being TRBD1 (5 bases). The CDR3 has 13 residues. Germline V gene data show CDR1 as SGHTA and CDR2 as FQGNSA. The V gene lost 1 base and the J gene lost 8 bases, with 11 bases spanning the gap. The CDR3 DNA reads TGTGCCAGCAGCTTAGGCAGGGAAAACGGCTACACCTTC. This translates into CASSLGRENGYTF.

This clonotype has only one observation. The chain is built from TRBV7-6 and TRBJ1-5; D is unresolved. Germline V gene sequence: CDR1 SGHVS, CDR2 FNYEAQ. V was clipped by 5 bases and J by 15 bases, with 11 bases between them. The CDR3 extends over 10 amino acids. The CDR3 reads CASSPGARHF. CDR3 bases: TGTGCCAGCAGCCCGGGTGCGCGGCATTTT. The variable domain in full, with the rest retrieved from reference TRBV7-6 and TRBJ1-5, is GAGVSQSPRYKVTKRGQDVALRCDPISGHVSLYWYRQALGQGPEFLTYFNYEAQQDKSGLPNDRFSAERPEGSISTLTIQRTEQRDSAMYRCASSPGARHFGDGTRLSIL.

As for this clonotype: A single base separates this from a much larger clone, so it may be a read error. The chain combines TRBV2 with TRBJ2-7; 9 bases line up with TRBD1. Germline V gene data show CDR1 as SNHLY and CDR2 as FYNNEI. The CDR3 length is 14 residues. The V segment lost 6 bases and the J segment 6 bases; nucleotides outside the gene matches: 9. The CDR3 loop is CASSPDRGLREQYF. CDR3 coding DNA: TGTGCCAGCAGCCCGGACAGGGGTCTGCGCGAGCAGTACTTC.

The chain joins TRBV2 to TRBJ2-6; D might be TRBD1 (5 bases). Germline values: CDR1 SNHLY, CDR2 FYNNEI. Trimming cost V 7 bases and J 2 bases, with 12 bases left between them. CDR3 size: 15 residues. The CDR3 DNA follows: TGTGCCAGCATCCTCACAGGCGCTGGGGCCAACGTCCTGACTTTC. It translates to CASILTGAGANVLTF.

This clonotype came up many times. This sequence joins TRBV15 and TRBJ1-5; the D gene is possibly TRBD1 (6 bases). V gave up 8 bases and J gave up 6 bases, with 14 bases separating them. The CDR3 is made up of 13 amino acids. CDR1 and CDR2 from the germline V gene are LNHNV and YYDKDF (reference sequence). CDR3: CATSAGEPQPQHF. The CDR3 DNA sequence: TGTGCCACCTCAGCAGGGGAGCCTCAGCCCCAGCATTTT.

The chain has TRBV29-1 and TRBJ1-1; 7 positions match TRBD1. The CDR3 is made up of 11 amino acids. The V gene's germline CDR1 is SQVTM and CDR2 ANQGSEA. Losses at the gene ends were 8 bases for V and 4 bases for J; bases not matched to a gene: 4. CDR3 nucleotides: TGCAGCCTCGGGACAGTCACTGAAGCTTTCTTT. Amino acids: CSLGTVTEAFF.

The J gene is TRBJ2-5, the V gene TRBV6-5; D is uncertain. CDR3 length: 13 residues. The germline CDR1 and CDR2 sequences are MNHEY and SVGAGI. V was pared by 4 bases and J by 4 bases, with 10 bases between. CDR3 amino acids: CASSLWVGETQYF. CDR3 bases: TGTGCCAGCAGTTTATGGGTCGGAGAGACCCAGTACTTC.

This clonotype was seen a handful of times. This chain joins TRBV5-1 and TRBJ2-5; D possibly corresponds to TRBD1 (6 bases). The germline V and J ends were trimmed by 2 bases and 6 bases, with 14 bases remaining between them. The germline gives CDR1 SGHRS, CDR2 YFSETQ. This CDR3 has 14 amino acids. The CDR3 here is CASSLSGDGKTQYF. In DNA, the CDR3 is TGCGCCAGCAGCTTATCAGGGGACGGGAAGACCCAGTACTTC.

This clonotype was found many times. The V gene is TRBV10-3, the J gene TRBJ1-1; unclear D gene. Germline V gene sequence: CDR1 ENHRY, CDR2 SYGVKD. The CDR3 has 13 amino acids. Trimming took 7 bases from V and 5 from J, leaving 14 bases between them. CDR3: CAITSREGTEAFF. CDR3 bases: TGTGCCATCACTTCGAGGGAGGGAACTGAAGCTTTCTTT.

The chain uses TRBV5-8 and TRBJ1-5; D is undetermined. The CDR3 contains 14 residues. The germline gives CDR1 SGHTS, CDR2 YDEGEE. Trimming removed 4 bases at V and 2 bases at J, with 10 bases between. This CDR3 is CASSHDRGNQPQHF. DNA of the CDR3: TGTGCCAGCAGCCATGACCGTGGCAATCAGCCCCAGCATTTT.

This chain connects TRBV12-3 or TRBV12-4 to TRBJ1-2; D unclear. V was pared by 3 bases and J by 7 bases, with 21 bases between. The CDR3 has 16 residues. Here the CDR3 reads CASSFMMGRRVTGYTF. The CDR3 DNA reads TGTGCCAGCAGTTTTATGATGGGAAGGAGGGTAACTGGCTACACCTTC.

This chain links TRBV7-9 with TRBJ1-5; D gene ambiguous. Per germline, CDR1 SEHNR and CDR2 FQNEAQ (reference sequence). V shed 4 bases and J shed 5 bases, with 6 bases lying between them. This CDR3 comprises 12 residues. CDR3 region: CASSSFDQPQHF. In DNA, the CDR3 is TGTGCCAGCAGCTCCTTCGATCAGCCCCAGCATTTT.

This clonotype was recorded many times. The chain uses TRBV20-1 and TRBJ1-1; D is perhaps TRBD1 (5 bases). The CDR3 has 13 amino acids. With 0 bases removed from V and 7 bases from J, the gap between germline ends came to 12 bases. CDR1 and CDR2 (germline): DFQATT, SNEGSKA (reference sequence). The CDR3 bases are TGCAGTGCTAGAGATTTATCAGACAGTGAAGCTTTCTTT. Translating gives CSARDLSDSEAFF.